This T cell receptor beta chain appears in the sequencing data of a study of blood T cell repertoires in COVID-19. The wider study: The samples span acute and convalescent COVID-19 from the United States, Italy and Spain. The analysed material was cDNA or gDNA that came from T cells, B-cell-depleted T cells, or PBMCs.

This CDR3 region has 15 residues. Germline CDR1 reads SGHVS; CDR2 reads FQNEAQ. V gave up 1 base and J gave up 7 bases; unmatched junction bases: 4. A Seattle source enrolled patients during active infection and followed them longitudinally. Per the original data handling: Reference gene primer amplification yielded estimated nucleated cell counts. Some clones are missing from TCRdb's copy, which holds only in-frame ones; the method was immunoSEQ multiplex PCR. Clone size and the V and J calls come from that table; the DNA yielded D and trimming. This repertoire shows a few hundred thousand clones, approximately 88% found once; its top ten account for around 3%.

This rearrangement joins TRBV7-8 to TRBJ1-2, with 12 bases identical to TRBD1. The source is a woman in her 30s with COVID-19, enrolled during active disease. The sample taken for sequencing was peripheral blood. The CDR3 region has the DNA TGTGCCAGCAGCTTAGGTTCGGGACAGGGGGCTGGCTACACCTTC. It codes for CASSLGSGQGAGYTF.